The TCR beta chain described here comes from a study of CD4+ T cells in melanoma. Repertoires were generated with immunoSEQ multiplex PCR, while TCRdb's copy carries only in-frame clones and drops some. The table lists some 10,000 clones, over 55% of them singletons. Trimming removed 3 bases from V and 8 bases from J, with 10 bases in between. CDR1 and CDR2 from the germline V gene are SEHNR and FQNEAQ (reference sequence). The CDR3 runs to 12 residues. Study-wide results and limits: CD8+ T cell, macrophage and B cell function reportedly correlated with neoantigen-specific CD4+ T cells. Reportedly, melanoma neoantigen-specific CD4+ T cells showed varied differentiation states.

As to this clone: Antigen unknown.

The TCR was taken from a human donor with melanoma. The chain has TRBV7-9 and TRBJ1-1; D not certain. Material for sequencing was cells from a culture (not recorded whether cultured in vitro). The CDR3 DNA sequence: TGTGCCAGCAGCTTGATTGGGCTAGAAGCTTTCTTT. This encodes CASSLIGLEAFF.